The next 18 T cell receptor beta chains were all read from a single sample in a study of identical twins. TCRdb analysed the 5' RACE reads with MiXCR anew, one entry per CDR3 protein. This table holds fewer than 650,000 distinct CDR3 sequences, roughly 6.6% found once. The data were also submitted as part of a second study, on yellow fever vaccine responses in identical twins.

The sample comprised PBMCs. The receptors shown here come from a woman aged 18 to 35 in good health.

This clonotype was observed a few times. The CDR3 protein is CASRRDIDEQFF. For the CDR3, the DNA is TGTGCTAGTCGCAGGGATATCGATGAGCAGTTCTTC. This chain joins TRBV12-5 and TRBJ2-1; possible D gene TRBD1, 5 bases. The CDR3 is 12 amino acids. The ends were cut back, 8 bases at V and 8 bases at J, with 13 bases in the middle. Per germline, CDR1 LGHNT and CDR2 FRNRAP.

The chain uses TRBV4-1 and TRBJ1-1, with no clear D. The CDR3 sequence is 13 residues long. Trimming cost V 0 bases and J 8 bases, with 10 bases left between them. Per the germline V gene, CDR1 is MGHRA and CDR2 is YSYEKL. As DNA, the CDR3 is TGCGCCAGCAGCCAAGATCCGGGGAAGGAAGCTTTCTTT. Encoded protein: CASSQDPGKEAFF.

With respect to this clonotype: Just one base apart from a much larger clone, this may be a read error. The CDR3 is CASSLSGAGRYNEQFF. The CDR3 nucleotides read TGCGCCAGCAGCCTTAGCGGGGCTGGTCGCTACAATGAGCAGTTCTTC. V is TRBV5-1 and J is TRBJ2-1; TRBD2 aligns across 8 bases. The CDR3 sequence is 16 residues long. V was clipped by 4 bases and J by 3 bases; unmatched bases: 9. CDR1 SGHRS and CDR2 YFSETQ come from the germline V gene. Full variable domain (outside the CDR3, taken from reference TRBV5-1 and TRBJ2-1): KAGVTQTPRYLIKTRGQQVTLSCSPISGHRSVSWYQQTPGQGLQFLFEYFSETQRNKGNFPGRFSGRQFSNSRSEMNVSTLELGDSALYLCASSLSGAGRYNEQFFGPGTRLTVL.

V is TRBV11-2 and J is TRBJ1-1, with D perhaps TRBD1 (5 bases). Per the germline V gene, CDR1 is SGHAT and CDR2 is FQNNGV. This CDR3 spans 16 amino acids. Trimming took off 5 bases at V and 5 bases at J, with 21 bases between the two ends. The CDR3 protein is CASSGTGPGRGTEAFF. In DNA form, the CDR3 reads TGTGCCAGCAGCGGAACGGGTCCTGGGCGGGGGACTGAAGCTTTCTTT. Using reference TRBV11-2 and TRBJ1-1 for the parts outside the CDR3, the full variable domain is EAGVAQSPRYKIIEKRQSVAFWCNPISGHATLYWYQQILGQGPKLLIQFQNNGVVDDSQLPKDRFSAERLKGVDSTLKIQPAKLEDSAVYLCASSGTGPGRGTEAFFGQGTRLTVV.

The gene calls are TRBV20-1 and TRBJ2-5, with unresolved D. This CDR3 is 14 amino acids long. Trimming removed 1 base at V and 5 bases at J, with 14 bases between. CDR1 and CDR2 (germline): DFQATT, SNEGSKA (reference sequence). The CDR3 loop reads CSARGPVGRETQYF. CDR3 DNA: TGCAGTGCTAGAGGCCCCGTAGGAAGGGAGACCCAGTACTTC.

This clonotype was observed many times. The chain is built from TRBV14 and TRBJ2-1; 15 positions match TRBD2. The germline V gene encodes CDR1 SGHDN and CDR2 FVKESK. V gave up 5 bases and J gave up 10 bases; unmatched junction bases: 12. This CDR3 has 17 amino acids. The CDR3 loop reads CASSMGLAGGLSLEQFF. The CDR3 bases are TGTGCCAGCAGCATGGGACTAGCGGGGGGTTTGTCTTTGGAGCAGTTCTTC.

CDR3 residues: CSVAGFSYNEQFF. In DNA, the CDR3 is TGCAGCGTTGCGGGATTCTCCTACAATGAGCAGTTCTTC. This sequence joins TRBV29-1 and TRBJ2-1, with D perhaps TRBD2 (5 bases). The germline gives CDR1 SQVTM, CDR2 ANQGSEA. V lost 4 bases and J lost 0, with 7 bases in between. CDR3 length: 13 amino acids.

This clonotype has more than one count but fewer than ten. The V call is TRBV5-1, the J call TRBJ2-7, with 11 bases fitting TRBD1. The V segment lost 3 bases and the J segment 3 bases; nucleotides outside the gene matches: 2. Germline assignment: CDR1 SGHRS and CDR2 YFSETQ. This CDR3 spans 14 amino acids. The CDR3 sequence: CASSYGTGGYEQYV. The CDR3 region has the DNA TGCGCCAGCAGCTACGGGACAGGGGGCTACGAGCAGTACGTC.

Of note for this clonotype: At one of its ends the junction is not consistent with the germline gene, which may arise from a read error. V and J are TRBV2 and TRBJ2-2; D gene ambiguous. The CDR3 contains 14 residues. Germline V gene sequence: CDR1 SNHLY, CDR2 FYNNEI. The CDR3 coding sequence is TGTGCCAGCAGCGAAGACTTCAACACCGGGGAGCTGTTTTTT. Encoded protein: CASSEDFNTGELFF.

This clonotype was observed many times. The chain links TRBV12-5 to TRBJ2-7; the D gene could be TRBD1 or TRBD2 (5 bases each). Between the trimmed V and J ends, which lost 6 bases and 0 bases, there was a span of 12 bases. This CDR3 spans 14 amino acids. Germline V CDR1 and CDR2: LGHNT, FRNRAP. As DNA, the CDR3 is TGTGCTAGTGGGGTAGGGGACCTCTCCTACGAGCAGTACGTC. Translation: CASGVGDLSYEQYV.

Only a few counts were recorded for this clonotype. The chain links TRBV20-1 to TRBJ2-1; D may match TRBD1 or TRBD2 (6 bases each). CDR1 is DFQATT, CDR2 SNEGSKA, per germline (reference sequence). The CDR3 length is 11 residues. Trimming took 3 bases from V and 9 from J, leaving 9 bases between them. CDR3 region: CSASKGGEQFF. CDR3 bases: TGCAGTGCTAGCAAGGGGGGTGAGCAGTTCTTC.

Many counts were recorded for this clonotype. This chain uses TRBV5-1 with TRBJ2-2; D is undetermined. Per the germline V gene, CDR1 is SGHRS and CDR2 is YFSETQ. Deletions cut 0 bases from V and 5 bases from J, with 14 bases between. The CDR3 runs 16 residues. The CDR3 DNA reads as TGCGCCAGCAGCTTGGCCCGAGACCTCGAAACCGGGGAGCTGTTTTTT. As protein: CASSLARDLETGELFF.

The genes are TRBV11-2 and TRBJ2-1, with D tentatively TRBD2 (7 bases). Looked up from germline, CDR1 is SGHAT and CDR2 is FQNNGV. Trimming removed 2 bases from V and 6 bases from J, with 20 bases in between. This CDR3 is built from 17 residues. CDR3: CASSLSYPVRGGNEQFF. CDR3 in DNA: TGTGCCAGCAGCTTATCGTATCCAGTAAGGGGGGGCAATGAGCAGTTCTTC.

For the CDR3, the DNA is TGCGCCAGCAGCTTGTGGCTAGCATCGTGCAATGAGCAGTTCTTC. Protein sequence: CASSLWLASCNEQFF. The V gene is TRBV5-1, the J gene TRBJ2-1, with D possibly TRBD2 on 5 matching bases. Germline V lookup: CDR1 SGHRS, CDR2 YFSETQ. V was clipped by 1 base and J by 6 bases, with 14 bases between them. The CDR3 covers 15 residues.

As for this clonotype: An end of the junction does not agree with germline; a read error may underlie this. The rearrangement joins TRBV7-8 to TRBJ2-3; 7 nucleotides match TRBD2. The CDR3 runs 16 residues. Germline assignment: CDR1 SGHVS and CDR2 FQNEAQ. CDR3 residues: CTSSLSPSGVTDTQYF. The CDR3 DNA follows: TGTACCAGCAGCTTATCCCCAAGCGGGGTCACAGATACGCAGTATTTT.

This clonotype was recorded a few times. The chain employs TRBV29-1 and TRBJ2-5; a weak D match, TRBD1 (7 bases). CDR1 and CDR2 (germline): SQVTM, ANQGSEA. The CDR3 has 16 amino acids. V was trimmed by 1 base and J by 7 bases, leaving 22 bases between them. The CDR3 DNA follows: TGCAGCGTTGAAGGCGCGAGCTCCGGGACAGCGGGGACCCAGTACTTC. This encodes CSVEGASSGTAGTQYF.

This clonotype showed up many times. This CDR3 is CSVEDPPRIGRLAGGQETQYF. DNA for the CDR3: TGCAGCGTTGAAGATCCCCCACGTATAGGGAGACTAGCGGGAGGCCAGGAGACCCAGTACTTC. This chain uses TRBV29-1 with TRBJ2-5; 13 positions agree with TRBD2. V lost 0 bases, J lost 5 bases, and 21 bases stayed unmatched. Germline V lookup: CDR1 SQVTM, CDR2 ANQGSEA. The CDR3 length is 21 residues. The full variable domain, its missing parts supplied by reference TRBV29-1 and TRBJ2-5, is SAVISQKPSRDICQRGTSLTIQCQVDSQVTMMFWYRQQPGQSLTLIATANQGSEATYESGFVIDKFPISRPNLTFSTLTVSNMSPEDSSIYLCSVEDPPRIGRLAGGQETQYFGPGTRLLVL.

The rearrangement joins TRBV7-6 to TRBJ2-2; D is perhaps TRBD2 (6 bases). The ends were cut back, 4 bases at V and 2 bases at J, with 20 bases in the middle. The germline gives CDR1 SGHVS, CDR2 FNYEAQ. The CDR3 sequence is 18 residues long. The CDR3 coding sequence is TGTGCCAGCAGCTCTTCATATAGCGGCGGCAGTAACACCGGGGAGCTGTTTTTT. Translation gives CASSSSYSGGSNTGELFF.